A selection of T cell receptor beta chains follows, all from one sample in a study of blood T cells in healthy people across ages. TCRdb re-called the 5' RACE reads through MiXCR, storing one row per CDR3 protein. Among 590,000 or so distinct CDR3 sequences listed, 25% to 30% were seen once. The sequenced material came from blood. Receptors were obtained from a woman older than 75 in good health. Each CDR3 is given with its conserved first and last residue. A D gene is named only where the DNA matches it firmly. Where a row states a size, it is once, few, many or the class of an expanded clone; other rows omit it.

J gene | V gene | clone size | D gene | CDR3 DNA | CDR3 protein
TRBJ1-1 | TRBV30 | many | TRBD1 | TGTGCCTGGAGTTGGTCAGGGGGGAACACTGAAGCTTTCTTT | CAWSWSGGNTEAFF
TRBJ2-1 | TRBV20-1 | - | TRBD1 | TGCAGTGCTACCGGGACAGGGGGTATCTATGAGCAGTTCTTC | CSATGTGGIYEQFF
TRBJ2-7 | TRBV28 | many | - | TGTGCCAGTCAGGCCGGCGGGACCTACGGCGAGCAGTACTTC | CASQAGGTYGEQYF
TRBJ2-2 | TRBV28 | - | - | TGTGCCAGCACCAAAAGCGGTCTCGGGGAGCTGTTTTTT | CASTKSGLGELFF
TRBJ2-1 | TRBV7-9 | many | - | TGTGCCAGCAGCGCCGGACTCAATGAGCAGTTCTTC | CASSAGLNEQFF
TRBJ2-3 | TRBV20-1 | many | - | TGCAGTGCTAGAGATCCGGGACACTCCACAGATACGCAGTATTTT | CSARDPGHSTDTQYF
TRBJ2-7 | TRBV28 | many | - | TGTGCCAGCAGCTCGACTGGCCGTTCCTACGAGCAGTACTTC | CASSSTGRSYEQYF
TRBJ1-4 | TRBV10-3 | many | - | TGTGCCATCAGTGGTGCCAGGGGCTCAACTAATGAAAAACTGTTTTTT | CAISGARGSTNEKLFF
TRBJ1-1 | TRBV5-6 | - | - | TGTGCCAGCAGCTTTCCGGGGTACACTGAAGCTTTCTTT | CASSFPGYTEAFF
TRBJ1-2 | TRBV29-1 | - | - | TGCGGCGTGACAGGAGGAACCGCGTATGGCTACACCTTC | CGVTGGTAYGYTF
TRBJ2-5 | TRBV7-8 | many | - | TGTGCCAGCAGCTTAGTGACCCTGGGGCAAGAGACCCAGTACTTC | CASSLVTLGQETQYF
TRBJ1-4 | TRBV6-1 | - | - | TGTGCCAGCAGTGAAGCGCGAGGGCAGTTCAATGAAAAACTGTTTTTT | CASSEARGQFNEKLFF
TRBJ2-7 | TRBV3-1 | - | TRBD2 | TGTGCCAGCAGCCCGGGGACTAGCTCTAGTGAGCAGTACTTC | CASSPGTSSSEQYF
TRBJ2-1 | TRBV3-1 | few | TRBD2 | TGTGCCAGCAGCCGACAGTCCGGGCAGGGAGGGGACAATGAGCAGTTCTTC | CASSRQSGQGGDNEQFF
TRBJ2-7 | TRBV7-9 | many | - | TGTGCCAGCGGCTATGGGGGTTTCTACGAGCAGTACTTC | CASGYGGFYEQYF
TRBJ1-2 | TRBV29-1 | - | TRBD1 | TGCAGCGTTAGAGCACAGGGGACGGACTATGGCTACACCTTC | CSVRAQGTDYGYTF
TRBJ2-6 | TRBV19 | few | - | TGTGCCAGTAGTATAGATAGTCGTGGGTCTGGGGCCAACGTCCTGACTTTC | CASSIDSRGSGANVLTF
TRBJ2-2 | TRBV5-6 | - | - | TGTGCCAGCAGCTACCCACTGGAGAACACCGGGGAGCTGTTTTTT | CASSYPLENTGELFF
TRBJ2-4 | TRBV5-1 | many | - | TGCGCCAGCAGCCCGCGGACCGCGTCCCAAAACATTCAGTACTTC | CASSPRTASQNIQYF
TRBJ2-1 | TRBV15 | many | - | TGTGCCACCAGCAGAGTAACAGGAGCACACAATGAGCAGTTCTTC | CATSRVTGAHNEQFF
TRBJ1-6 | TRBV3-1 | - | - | TGTGCCAGCAGCCAGGAACCGGGACCGAATTCACCCCCCCACTTT | CASSQEPGPNSPPHF
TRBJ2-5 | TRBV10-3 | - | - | TGTGCCATCAGCGTTAGGGACGGACAAGAGACCCAGTACTTC | CAISVRDGQETQYF
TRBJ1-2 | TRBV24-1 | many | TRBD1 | TGTGCCACCAGTGACCGGACAGGGGGAGGCTCTTTGGATGGCTACACCTTC | CATSDRTGGGSLDGYTF
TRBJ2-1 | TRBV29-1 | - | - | TGCAGCGTTGGGGGGTGGGATGAGCAGTTCTTC | CSVGGWDEQFF
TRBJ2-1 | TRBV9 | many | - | TGTGCCAGCAGCGTAGAACCCTACAATGAGCAGTTCTTC | CASSVEPYNEQFF
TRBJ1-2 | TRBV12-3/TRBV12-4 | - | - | TGTGCCAGCAGAGGAGCGGGAAAGGGCTATGGCTACACCTTC | CASRGAGKGYGYTF
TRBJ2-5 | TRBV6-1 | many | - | TGTGCCAGCACCTACTTCCAAGAGACCCAGTACTTC | CASTYFQETQYF
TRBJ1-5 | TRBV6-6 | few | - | TGTGCCAGCACCACGGGGCTCCAGCCCCAGCATTTT | CASTTGLQPQHF
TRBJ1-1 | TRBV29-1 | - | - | TGCAGCGTTGATCTAACAGGGAACACTGAAGCTTTCTTT | CSVDLTGNTEAFF
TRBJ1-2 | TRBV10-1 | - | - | TGCGCCAGCAGTGAGTCGACTGCCCTATTCCAGAGCTACACCTTC | CASSESTALFQSYTF
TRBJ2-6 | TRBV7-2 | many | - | TGTGCCAGCAGCTTAAACCGGGCGCGCCCTGGGGCCAACGTCCTGACTTTC | CASSLNRARPGANVLTF
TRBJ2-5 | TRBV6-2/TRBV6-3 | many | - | TGTGCCAGCAGCCCAACTAGATCCGGAGAGACCCAGTACTTC | CASSPTRSGETQYF
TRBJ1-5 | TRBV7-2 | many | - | TGTGCCAGCAGCCTGAAGGGGGGGGGTCAGCCCCAGCATTTT | CASSLKGGGQPQHF
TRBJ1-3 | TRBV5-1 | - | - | TGCGCCAGCAGCTTGAGGGCAGCCTCTGGAAACACCATATATTTT | CASSLRAASGNTIYF
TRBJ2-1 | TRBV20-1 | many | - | TGCAGTGCCACGACCTACAGGGCTTCGGGTTACAATGAGCAGTTCTTC | CSATTYRASGYNEQFF
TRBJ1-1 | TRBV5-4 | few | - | TGTGCCAGCAGCTTGGGAGGCGCAGGTCTCACTGAAGCTTTCTTT | CASSLGGAGLTEAFF
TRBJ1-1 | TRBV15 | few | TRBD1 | TGTGCCACCAGCAGCTTTCAACAGGGGCTGGACACTGAAGCTTTCTTT | CATSSFQQGLDTEAFF
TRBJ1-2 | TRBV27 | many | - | TGTGCCAGCAGTTTAGCCCCCTCTAACTATGGCTACACCTTC | CASSLAPSNYGYTF
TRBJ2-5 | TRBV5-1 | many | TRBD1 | TGCGCCAGCAGCCCTACAGGGGGCTATGGGGAGACCCAGTACTTC | CASSPTGGYGETQYF
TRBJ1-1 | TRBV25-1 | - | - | TGTGCCGACATCTCGGGCATGCTGAACACTGAAGCTTTCTTT | CADISGMLNTEAFF
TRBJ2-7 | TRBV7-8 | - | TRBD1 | TGTGCCAGCAGCTTAGTTGCAGGGGGCCACGAGCAGTACTTC | CASSLVAGGHEQYF
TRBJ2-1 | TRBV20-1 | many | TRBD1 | TGCAGTGCTAGGGACAGGGTCCTTTTCAATGAGCAGTTCTTC | CSARDRVLFNEQFF
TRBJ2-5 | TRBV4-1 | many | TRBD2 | TGCGCCAGCAGATCGACTAGCGGGGGAAGCCAAGAGACCCAGTACTTC | CASRSTSGGSQETQYF
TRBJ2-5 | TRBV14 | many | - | TGTGCCAGCAGCTGGGGGGCTAGAGAGTACCAAGAGACCCAGTACTTC | CASSWGAREYQETQYF
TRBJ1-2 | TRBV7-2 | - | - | TGTGCCAGCAACTTATTGGGGGGGACTAAGGGGGATAACTATGGCTACACCTTC | CASNLLGGTKGDNYGYTF
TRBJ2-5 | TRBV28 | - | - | TGTGCCAGCAGTTCATTGACGGTGCGAGAGACCCAGTACTTC | CASSSLTVRETQYF
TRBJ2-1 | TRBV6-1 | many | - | TGTGCCACCCGAAGTGGGGGGCCCGGTGAGCAGTTCTTC | CATRSGGPGEQFF
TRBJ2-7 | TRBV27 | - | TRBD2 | TGTGCCAGCAGTCCTCTGAGGAAGACCCGGACTAGCGGGAGCTCCTACGAGCAGTACTTC | CASSPLRKTRTSGSSYEQYF
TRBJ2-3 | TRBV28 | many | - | TGTGCCAGCAGTTTCGGGGCCCGCCCTAGCACAGATACGCAGTATTTT | CASSFGARPSTDTQYF
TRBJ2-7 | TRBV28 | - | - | TGTGCCAGCAGTTTGTCCGCGGGTGCCTACGAGCAGTACTTC | CASSLSAGAYEQYF
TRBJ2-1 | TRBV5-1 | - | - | TGCGCCAGCAGCTTGGCCCCAGCGCAGGTCAATGAGCAGTTCTTC | CASSLAPAQVNEQFF
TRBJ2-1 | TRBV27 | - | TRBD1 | TGTGCCAGCAGTTTAGCAGGACAGGGGACCTACGAGCGGTTCTTC | CASSLAGQGTYERFF
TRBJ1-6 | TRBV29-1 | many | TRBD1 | TGCAGCGCGACAGGGTATTCACCCCTCCACTTT | CSATGYSPLHF
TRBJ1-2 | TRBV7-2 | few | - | TGTGCCAGCAGCCCTCGCGTCCAGGGTCGAGATGGCTACACCTTC | CASSPRVQGRDGYTF